This T cell receptor (beta chain) originates from a study of cytomegalovirus exposure and HLA in healthy donors. The PCR was carried out with 60 Vbeta primers and 13 Jbeta primers. Original processing methods: Unique TCR beta chains totaled some 80 million in a later count, with roughly 11 million of them shared. Data came from immunoSEQ multiplex PCR; TCRdb stores just in-frame clones and leaves some out. That table gives V, J and clone size, and the DNA gave D and trimming. The sample gives about 120,000 clones, around 10% of which show up once; about 3% is in the top ten. Turning to this clone: One end of the junction varies from germline; a read error may be responsible.

The CDR3 consists of 14 residues. Germline assignment: CDR1 SSHAT and CDR2 FNYEAQ (reference sequence). Source material: PBMCs. The V call is TRBV7-7, the J call TRBJ2-1; 14 bases are a match to TRBD2. This clonotype originated in a man aged 25 to 45 in good health and CMV-seronegative. CDR3 in amino acids: CASSPGLAGGEQFF. The CDR3 region has the DNA TGTGCTAGCAGCCCAGGACTAGCGGGAGGTGAGCAGTTCTTC.